This T cell receptor beta chain is drawn from a study of radiation and T cells in renal cell carcinoma. Worth noting for this clone: The antigen is not known.

Overall study findings and caveats: From baseline, blood top tumor clonotypes peaked at 2 weeks post-radiation.

The CDR3 covers 15 residues. With 4 bases removed from V and 0 bases from J, the gap between germline ends came to 12 bases. The germline V gene encodes CDR1 MGHRA and CDR2 YSYEKL. Time point in this sample: blood 4 weeks post-SBRT, at nephrectomy. The treatment is: 15 Gy SBRT to primary tumor, nephrectomy 4 weeks later. Nephrectomy followed 15 Gy stereotactic body radiation by 4 weeks. Clear cell pathology was present in this patient's renal cell carcinoma. Assay used: immunoSEQ multiplex PCR; TCRdb lists only in-frame clones, some missing. The table includes around 74,000 clones, approximately 87% detected once.

The receptor's source is a woman aged 60 to 75 with renal cell carcinoma. The rearrangement links TRBV4-1 to TRBJ1-1; D is possibly TRBD1 (5 bases). The sequencing here drew on blood, taken from a patient whose treatment included radiotherapy and nephrectomy. The CDR3 loop reads CASSPREGLNTEAFF. Here the CDR3 DNA reads TGCGCCAGCAGCCCTCGGGAGGGGTTGAACACTGAAGCTTTCTTT.